The TCR beta chain described here comes from a study of post-analysis software for immune sequencing data. Study-wide results and limits: Normalized Chao1 diversity was significantly lower in multiple sclerosis patients than in controls. With F measure, samples from one preparation batch clustered together strongly. Patients carried roughly 5 TRBV segments more frequently than controls did, and TRBV5-6, TRBV5-1 and TRBV20-1 were among them.

The V end was cut by 6 bases, the J end by 3 bases, with 23 bases between. The germline V gene has CDR1 SGHTA and CDR2 FQGNSA. CDR3 length: 17 residues. Every TCR beta cDNA library bore unique molecular identifiers. TCRdb passed the PCR reads through MiXCR, listing each CDR3 protein once. The sample carries hundreds of thousands of distinct CDR3 sequences, around 64% recorded once. Comments on this clonotype: Its specificity is unknown.

The sequence was obtained from a girl between 2 and 10 years old with multiple sclerosis. The specimen sequenced was blood. The chain uses TRBV7-2 and TRBJ2-5, with a weak D call TRBD2 (8 bases). The CDR3 DNA reads as TGTGCCAGCAGGCGGGAGGCCCAGGGGGGTCCTAAAGAGACCCAGTACTTC. Translated, it gives CASRREAQGGPKETQYF.